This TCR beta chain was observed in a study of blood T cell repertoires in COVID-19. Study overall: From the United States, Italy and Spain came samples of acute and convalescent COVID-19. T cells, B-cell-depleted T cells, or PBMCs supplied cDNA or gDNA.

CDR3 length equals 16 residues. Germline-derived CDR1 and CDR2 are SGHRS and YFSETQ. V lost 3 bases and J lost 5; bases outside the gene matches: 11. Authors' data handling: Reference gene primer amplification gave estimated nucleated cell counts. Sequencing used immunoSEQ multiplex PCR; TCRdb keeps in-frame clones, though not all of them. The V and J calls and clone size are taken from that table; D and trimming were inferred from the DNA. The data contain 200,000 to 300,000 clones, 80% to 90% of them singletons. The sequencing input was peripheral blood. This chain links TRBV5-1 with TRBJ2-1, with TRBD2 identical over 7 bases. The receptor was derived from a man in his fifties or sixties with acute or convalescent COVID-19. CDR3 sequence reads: CASSSDLAALNNEQFF. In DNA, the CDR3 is TGCGCCAGCAGCTCGGACCTAGCGGCCCTTAACAATGAGCAGTTCTTC.